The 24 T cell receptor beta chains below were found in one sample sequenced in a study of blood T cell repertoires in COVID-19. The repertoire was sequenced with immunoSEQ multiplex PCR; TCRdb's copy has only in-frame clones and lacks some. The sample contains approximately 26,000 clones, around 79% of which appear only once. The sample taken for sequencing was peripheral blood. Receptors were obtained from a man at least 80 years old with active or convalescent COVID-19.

CDR3 sequence (DNA): TGTGCCAGCAGCTCTATTCGGGGACAGGGGACTCAGCCCCAGCATTTT. The encoded protein is CASSSIRGQGTQPQHF. V usage is TRBV7-8 and J usage is TRBJ1-5, with 10 nucleotides matching TRBD1. The CDR3 runs 16 residues. Germline-derived CDR1 and CDR2 are SGHVS and FQNEAQ. Germline trimming cut 4 bases from V and 6 bases from J; bases unmatched to any gene: 9.

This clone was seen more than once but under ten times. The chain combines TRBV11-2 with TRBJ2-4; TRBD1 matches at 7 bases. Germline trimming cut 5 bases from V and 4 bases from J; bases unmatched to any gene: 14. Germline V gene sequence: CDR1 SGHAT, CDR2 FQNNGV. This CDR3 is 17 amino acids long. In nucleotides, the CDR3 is TGTGCCAGCAGCACGATAAGGGGGCGCGATGCTAAAAACATTCAGTACTTC. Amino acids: CASSTIRGRDAKNIQYF.

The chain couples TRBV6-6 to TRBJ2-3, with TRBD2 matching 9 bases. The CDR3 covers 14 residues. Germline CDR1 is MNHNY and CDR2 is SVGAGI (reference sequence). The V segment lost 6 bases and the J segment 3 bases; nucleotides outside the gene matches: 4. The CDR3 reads CASRRAGGTDTQYF. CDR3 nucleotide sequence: TGTGCCAGCAGGCGAGCGGGGGGTACAGATACGCAGTATTTT.

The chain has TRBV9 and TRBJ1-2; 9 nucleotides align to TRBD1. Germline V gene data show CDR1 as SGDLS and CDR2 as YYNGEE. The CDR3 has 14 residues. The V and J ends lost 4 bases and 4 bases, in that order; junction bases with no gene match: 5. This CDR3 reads CASSQRTGAYGYTF. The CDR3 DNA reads TGTGCCAGCAGCCAAAGGACAGGGGCCTATGGCTACACCTTC.

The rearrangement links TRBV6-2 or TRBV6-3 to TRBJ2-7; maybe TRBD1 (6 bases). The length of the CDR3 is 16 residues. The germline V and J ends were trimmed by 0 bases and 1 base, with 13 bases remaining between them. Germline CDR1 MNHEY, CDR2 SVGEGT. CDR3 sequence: CASSYSPLDRSYEQYF. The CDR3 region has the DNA TGTGCCAGCAGTTACTCGCCTTTGGACAGATCCTACGAGCAGTACTTC.

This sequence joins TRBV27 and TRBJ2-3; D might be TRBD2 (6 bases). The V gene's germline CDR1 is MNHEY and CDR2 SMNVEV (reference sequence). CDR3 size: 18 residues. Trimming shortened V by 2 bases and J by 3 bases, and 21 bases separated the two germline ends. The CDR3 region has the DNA TGTGCCAGCAGTTTAAGGGCCCGGTACCTAGCGACGACAGATACGCAGTATTTT. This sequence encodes CASSLRARYLATTDTQYF.

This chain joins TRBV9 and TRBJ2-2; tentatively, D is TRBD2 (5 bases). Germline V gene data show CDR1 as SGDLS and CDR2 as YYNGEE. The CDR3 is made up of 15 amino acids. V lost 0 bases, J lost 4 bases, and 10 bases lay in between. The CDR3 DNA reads TGTGCCAGCAGCGTAGCGGCAGGAGGCACCGGGGAGCTGTTTTTT. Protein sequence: CASSVAAGGTGELFF.

The CDR3 DNA follows: TGTGCCAGCAGTTTGATAGATAATTCACCCCTCCACTTT. It specifies CASSLIDNSPLHF. This sequence joins TRBV12-3 or TRBV12-4 and TRBJ1-6; D unresolved. The CDR3 totals 13 residues. V was pared by 3 bases and J by 5 bases, with 5 bases between.

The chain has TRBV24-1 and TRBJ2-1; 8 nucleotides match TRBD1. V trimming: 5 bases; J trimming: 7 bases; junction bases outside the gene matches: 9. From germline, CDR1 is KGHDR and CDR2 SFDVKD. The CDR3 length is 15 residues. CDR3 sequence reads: CATSASFWTGNEQFF. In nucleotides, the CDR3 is TGTGCCACCAGTGCCTCGTTCTGGACAGGGAATGAGCAGTTCTTC.

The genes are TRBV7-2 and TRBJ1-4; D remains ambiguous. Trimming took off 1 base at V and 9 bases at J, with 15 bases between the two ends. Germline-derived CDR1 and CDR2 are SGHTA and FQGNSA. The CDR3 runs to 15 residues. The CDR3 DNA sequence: TGTGCCAGCAGCTTAGGCCGAGGCGGTGGCCAAAAACTGTTTTTT. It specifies CASSLGRGGGQKLFF.

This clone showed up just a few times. The CDR3 protein is CASSAGVTRLGNTIYF. CDR3 nucleotides: TGTGCCAGCAGCGCAGGGGTGACTCGTCTAGGAAACACCATATATTTT. This chain connects TRBV9 to TRBJ1-3; a possible D gene is TRBD1 (6 bases). The CDR3 has 16 amino acids. The germline CDR1 and CDR2 sequences are SGDLS and YYNGEE. Between the trimmed V and J ends, which lost 3 bases and 4 bases, there was a span of 17 bases.

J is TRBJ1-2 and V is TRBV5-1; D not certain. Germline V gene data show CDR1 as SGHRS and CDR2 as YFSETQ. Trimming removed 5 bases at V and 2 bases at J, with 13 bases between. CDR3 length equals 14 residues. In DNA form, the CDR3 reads TGCGCCAGCAGACAAGAGGGCGCAAACTATGGCTACACCTTC. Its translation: CASRQEGANYGYTF.

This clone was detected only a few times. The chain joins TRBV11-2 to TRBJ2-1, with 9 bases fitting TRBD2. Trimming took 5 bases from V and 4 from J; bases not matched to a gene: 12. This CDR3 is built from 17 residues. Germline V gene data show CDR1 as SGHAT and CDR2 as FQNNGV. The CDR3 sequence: CASSKISGRRGYNEQFF. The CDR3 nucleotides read TGTGCCAGCAGCAAAATTAGCGGGAGAAGGGGTTACAATGAGCAGTTCTTC.

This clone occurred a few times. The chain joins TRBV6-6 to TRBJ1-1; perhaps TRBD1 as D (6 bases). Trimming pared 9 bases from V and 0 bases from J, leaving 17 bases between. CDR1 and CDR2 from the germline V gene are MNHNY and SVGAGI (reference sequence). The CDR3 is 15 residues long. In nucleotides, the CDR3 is TGTGCCAGTTTCCGGGGGGCAGGCCTGAACACTGAAGCTTTCTTT. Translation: CASFRGAGLNTEAFF.

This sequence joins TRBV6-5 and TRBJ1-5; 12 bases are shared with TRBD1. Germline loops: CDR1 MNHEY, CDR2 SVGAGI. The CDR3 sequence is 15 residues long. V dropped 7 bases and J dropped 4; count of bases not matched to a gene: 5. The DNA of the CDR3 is TGTGCCAGCAAGGGGACAGGGGGCTGGAATCAGCCCCAGCATTTT. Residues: CASKGTGGWNQPQHF.

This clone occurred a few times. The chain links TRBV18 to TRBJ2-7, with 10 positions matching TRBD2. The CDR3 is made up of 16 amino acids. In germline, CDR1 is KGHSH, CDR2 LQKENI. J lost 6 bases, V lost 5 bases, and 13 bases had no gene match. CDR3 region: CASSARGTSGTPEQYF. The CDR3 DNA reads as TGTGCCAGCTCAGCAAGGGGAACTAGCGGGACCCCCGAGCAGTACTTC.

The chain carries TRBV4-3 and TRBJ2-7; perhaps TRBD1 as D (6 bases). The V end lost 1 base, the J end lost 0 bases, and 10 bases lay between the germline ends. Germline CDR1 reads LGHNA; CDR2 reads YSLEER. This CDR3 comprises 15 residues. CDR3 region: CASSQATGTSYEQYF. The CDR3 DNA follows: TGCGCCAGCAGCCAAGCAACAGGGACCTCCTACGAGCAGTACTTC.

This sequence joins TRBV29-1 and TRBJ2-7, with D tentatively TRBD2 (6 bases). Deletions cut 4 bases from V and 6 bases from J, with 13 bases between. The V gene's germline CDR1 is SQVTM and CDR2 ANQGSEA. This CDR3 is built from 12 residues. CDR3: CSVVTGAGEQYF. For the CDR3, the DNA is TGCAGCGTTGTAACGGGAGCTGGCGAGCAGTACTTC.

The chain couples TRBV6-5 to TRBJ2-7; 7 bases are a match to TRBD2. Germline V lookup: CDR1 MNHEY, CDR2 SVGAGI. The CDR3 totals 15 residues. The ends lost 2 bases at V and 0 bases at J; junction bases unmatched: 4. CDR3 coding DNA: TGTGCCAGCAGTTACGAAGCGGGGAGCTCCTACGAGCAGTACTTC. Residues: CASSYEAGSSYEQYF.

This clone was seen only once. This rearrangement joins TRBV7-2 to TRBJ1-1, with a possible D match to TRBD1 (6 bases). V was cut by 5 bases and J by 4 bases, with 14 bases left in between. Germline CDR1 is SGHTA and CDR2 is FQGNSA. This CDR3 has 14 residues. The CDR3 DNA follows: TGTGCCAGCAGCACCACAAGGGGGAGCACTGAAGCTTTCTTT. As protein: CASSTTRGSTEAFF.

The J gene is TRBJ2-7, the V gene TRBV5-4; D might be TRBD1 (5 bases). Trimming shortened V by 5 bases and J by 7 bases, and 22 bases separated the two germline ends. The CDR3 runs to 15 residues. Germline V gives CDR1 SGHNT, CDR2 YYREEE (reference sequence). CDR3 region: CASSTPRQLTSEQYF. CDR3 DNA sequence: TGTGCCAGCAGTACACCGCGACAGTTGACGAGTGAGCAGTACTTC.

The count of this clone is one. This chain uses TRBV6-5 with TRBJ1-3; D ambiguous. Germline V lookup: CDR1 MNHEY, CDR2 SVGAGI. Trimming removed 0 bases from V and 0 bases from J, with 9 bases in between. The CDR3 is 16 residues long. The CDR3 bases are TGTGCCAGCAGTTACTCTGCGGAGAACTCTGGAAACACCATATATTTT. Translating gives CASSYSAENSGNTIYF.

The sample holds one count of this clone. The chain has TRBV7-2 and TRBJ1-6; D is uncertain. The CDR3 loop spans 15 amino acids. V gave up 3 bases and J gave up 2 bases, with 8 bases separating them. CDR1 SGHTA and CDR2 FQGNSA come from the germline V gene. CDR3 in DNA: TGTGCCAGCAGCTTTAGAAAAGCCTATAATTCACCCCTCCACTTT. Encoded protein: CASSFRKAYNSPLHF.

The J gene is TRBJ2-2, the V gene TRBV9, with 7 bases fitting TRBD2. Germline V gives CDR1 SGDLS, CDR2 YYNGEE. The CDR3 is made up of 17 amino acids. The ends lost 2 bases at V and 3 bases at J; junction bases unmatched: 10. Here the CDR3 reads CASSVESGARYTGELFF. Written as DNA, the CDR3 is TGTGCCAGCAGCGTGGAAAGCGGGGCTCGCTACACCGGGGAGCTGTTTTTT.